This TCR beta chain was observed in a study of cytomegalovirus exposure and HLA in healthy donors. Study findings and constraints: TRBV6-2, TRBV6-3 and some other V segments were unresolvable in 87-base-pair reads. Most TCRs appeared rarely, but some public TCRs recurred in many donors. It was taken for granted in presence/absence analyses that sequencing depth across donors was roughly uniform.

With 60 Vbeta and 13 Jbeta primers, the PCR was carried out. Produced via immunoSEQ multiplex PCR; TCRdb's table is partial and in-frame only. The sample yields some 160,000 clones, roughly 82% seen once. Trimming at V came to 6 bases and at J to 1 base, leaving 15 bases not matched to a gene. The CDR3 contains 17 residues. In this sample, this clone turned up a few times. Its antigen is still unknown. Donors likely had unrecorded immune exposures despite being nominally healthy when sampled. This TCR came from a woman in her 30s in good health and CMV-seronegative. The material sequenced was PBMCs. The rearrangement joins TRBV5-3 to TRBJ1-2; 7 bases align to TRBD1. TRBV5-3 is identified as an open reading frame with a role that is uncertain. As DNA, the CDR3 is TGTGCCAGAAAGTGCCCCGGGACAGTCAACCTTAACTATGGCTACACCTTC. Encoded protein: CARKCPGTVNLNYGYTF.